A selection of T cell receptor beta chains follows, all from one sample in a study of immune cell composition in non-small cell lung cancer. Measured with immunoSEQ multiplex PCR; TCRdb has only the in-frame clones, and not every one. This sample has roughly 3,500 clones, with 55% to 70% found just once. Sequenced sample: non-adjacent lung tissue. The receptors stem from a human donor with non-small cell lung cancer. Each CDR3 is given with its conserved first and last residue. D genes are given only for firm matches. Some rows mark clone size as missing; the rest say once, few, many or name a class of expanded clone.

len: 14
j_gene: TRBJ2-1
abundance: once
v_gene: TRBV30
d_gene: TRBD1
CDR3aa: CAWTTGVGYNEQFF
CDR3nt: TGTGCCTGGACGACAGGGGTGGGCTACAATGAGCAGTTCTTC

len: 13
j_gene: TRBJ2-7
abundance: .
v_gene: TRBV18
d_gene: TRBD1
CDR3aa: CASSPRGGDEQYF
CDR3nt: TGTGCCAGCTCACCAAGAGGGGGCGACGAGCAGTACTTC

len: 12
j_gene: TRBJ1-1
abundance: few
v_gene: TRBV2
d_gene: .
CDR3aa: CASGHQGTEAFF
CDR3nt: TGTGCCAGCGGTCACCAGGGCACTGAAGCTTTCTTT

len: 16
j_gene: TRBJ2-3
abundance: .
v_gene: TRBV7-9
d_gene: TRBD1
CDR3aa: CASSNNRGYRTDTQYF
CDR3nt: TGTGCCAGCAGCAATAACAGGGGATATCGCACAGATACGCAGTATTTT

len: 18
j_gene: TRBJ2-3
abundance: .
v_gene: TRBV12-5
d_gene: TRBD2
CDR3aa: CASGLLRDGGVYTDTQYF
CDR3nt: TGTGCTAGTGGTTTGCTTCGTGATGGGGGGGTCTACACAGATACGCAGTATTTT

len: 15
j_gene: TRBJ2-5
abundance: .
v_gene: TRBV5-1
d_gene: TRBD2
CDR3aa: CASRTSGGSQETQYF
CDR3nt: TGCGCCAGCCGGACTAGCGGGGGGTCACAAGAGACCCAGTACTTC

len: 14
j_gene: TRBJ1-1
abundance: .
v_gene: TRBV10-3
d_gene: .
CDR3aa: CAISGTGSVTEAFF
CDR3nt: TGTGCCATCAGTGGGACGGGGTCGGTCACTGAAGCTTTCTTT

len: 15
j_gene: TRBJ2-3
abundance: .
v_gene: TRBV6-6
d_gene: TRBD1
CDR3aa: CASSRGTGERDTQYF
CDR3nt: TGTGCCAGCAGCCGCGGGACAGGGGAGAGAGATACGCAGTATTTT

len: 16
j_gene: TRBJ2-7
abundance: .
v_gene: TRBV10-3
d_gene: TRBD1
CDR3aa: CAISELQGARAYEQYF
CDR3nt: TGTGCCATCAGTGAGCTACAGGGGGCTAGAGCCTACGAGCAGTACTTC

len: 12
j_gene: TRBJ1-4
abundance: .
v_gene: TRBV7-2
d_gene: .
CDR3aa: CASSLGGEKLFF
CDR3nt: TGTGCCAGCAGCCTAGGCGGGGAAAAACTGTTTTTT

len: 11
j_gene: TRBJ1-2
abundance: .
v_gene: TRBV6-1
d_gene: .
CDR3aa: CASSERRGYTF
CDR3nt: TGTGCCAGCAGTGAGAGGCGAGGCTACACCTTC

len: 14
j_gene: TRBJ1-3
abundance: .
v_gene: TRBV27
d_gene: .
CDR3aa: CASSLSQGGNTIYF
CDR3nt: TGTGCCAGCAGTTTATCACAGGGTGGAAACACCATATATTTT

len: 11
j_gene: TRBJ1-1
abundance: .
v_gene: TRBV14
d_gene: .
CDR3aa: CATRGATEAFF
CDR3nt: TGTGCCACCCGGGGGGCTACTGAAGCTTTCTTT

len: 14
j_gene: TRBJ2-1
abundance: .
v_gene: TRBV7-9
d_gene: TRBD2
CDR3aa: CASSPGGGYNEQFF
CDR3nt: TGTGCCAGCAGCCCTGGGGGGGGCTACAATGAGCAGTTCTTC

len: 15
j_gene: TRBJ2-7
abundance: .
v_gene: TRBV5-8
d_gene: .
CDR3aa: CASSIGQTFSYEQYF
CDR3nt: TGTGCCAGCAGCATTGGACAGACGTTCTCCTACGAGCAGTACTTC

len: 15
j_gene: TRBJ2-3
abundance: .
v_gene: TRBV7-8
d_gene: .
CDR3aa: CASSLGSSGSDTQYF
CDR3nt: TGTGCCAGCAGCTTAGGATCTAGTGGCTCAGATACGCAGTATTTT

len: 14
j_gene: TRBJ2-5
abundance: .
v_gene: TRBV5-1
d_gene: .
CDR3aa: CASSLMGPAETQYF
CDR3nt: TGCGCCAGCAGCTTGATGGGCCCGGCGGAGACCCAGTACTTC

len: 15
j_gene: TRBJ2-2
abundance: .
v_gene: TRBV5-5
d_gene: .
CDR3aa: CASSPYRVSTGELFF
CDR3nt: TGTGCCAGCAGCCCGTACAGGGTGAGCACCGGGGAGCTGTTTTTT

len: 15
j_gene: TRBJ1-4
abundance: .
v_gene: TRBV18
d_gene: TRBD1
CDR3aa: CASSDRTGGSEKLFF
CDR3nt: TGTGCCAGCTCAGACCGGACAGGGGGGAGTGAAAAACTGTTTTTT

len: 15
j_gene: TRBJ2-3
abundance: .
v_gene: TRBV6-6
d_gene: TRBD2
CDR3aa: CASTRLAGGRDTQYF
CDR3nt: TGTGCCAGCACCCGACTAGCGGGGGGGCGAGATACGCAGTATTTT

len: 14
j_gene: TRBJ1-1
abundance: once
v_gene: TRBV5-1
d_gene: .
CDR3aa: CASSLEGRGTEAFF
CDR3nt: TGCGCCAGCAGCTTGGAGGGTAGGGGGACTGAAGCTTTCTTT

len: 13
j_gene: TRBJ1-2
abundance: .
v_gene: TRBV18
d_gene: TRBD1
CDR3aa: CASSPRQGDGYTF
CDR3nt: TGTGCCAGCTCACCACGGCAGGGGGATGGCTACACCTTC

len: 17
j_gene: TRBJ1-1
abundance: .
v_gene: TRBV5-1
d_gene: .
CDR3aa: CASSLGARLGGATEAFF
CDR3nt: TGCGCCAGCAGCTTGGGGGCCCGGTTGGGAGGGGCGACTGAAGCTTTCTTT

len: 14
j_gene: TRBJ1-3
abundance: .
v_gene: TRBV9
d_gene: .
CDR3aa: CASSLGTGGNTIYF
CDR3nt: TGTGCCAGCAGCCTAGGAACAGGCGGAAACACCATATATTTT

len: 12
j_gene: TRBJ2-1
abundance: .
v_gene: TRBV7-2
d_gene: .
CDR3aa: CASSPYNGEQFF
CDR3nt: TGTGCCAGCAGCCCCTATAATGGTGAGCAGTTCTTC

len: 13
j_gene: TRBJ1-2
abundance: .
v_gene: TRBV18
d_gene: .
CDR3aa: CASSQGLRGGYTF
CDR3nt: TGTGCCAGCTCACAGGGACTCCGAGGGGGCTACACCTTC

len: 9
j_gene: TRBJ2-7
abundance: .
v_gene: TRBV6-6
d_gene: .
CDR3aa: CASSEAGDF
CDR3nt: TGTGCCAGCAGTGAAGCGGGCGACTTC

len: 14
j_gene: TRBJ2-7
abundance: .
v_gene: TRBV27
d_gene: TRBD1
CDR3aa: CASSLQGAIYEQYF
CDR3nt: TGTGCCAGCAGTTTACAGGGGGCTATCTACGAGCAGTACTTC

len: 14
j_gene: TRBJ2-3
abundance: .
v_gene: TRBV6-1
d_gene: .
CDR3aa: CASRLWVSADTQYF
CDR3nt: TGTGCCAGCAGGCTCTGGGTAAGCGCAGATACGCAGTATTTT

len: 13
j_gene: TRBJ2-7
abundance: .
v_gene: TRBV27
d_gene: .
CDR3aa: CASSFSGPYEQYF
CDR3nt: TGTGCCAGCAGTTTTAGCGGTCCCTACGAGCAGTACTTC

len: 14
j_gene: TRBJ1-5
abundance: .
v_gene: TRBV30
d_gene: .
CDR3aa: CAWSLGGPDQPQHF
CDR3nt: TGTGCCTGGTCCCTCGGGGGACCCGATCAGCCCCAGCATTTT

len: 13
j_gene: TRBJ2-2
abundance: .
v_gene: TRBV19
d_gene: .
CDR3aa: CALQVEGTGELFF
CDR3nt: TGTGCCCTACAGGTGGAGGGGACCGGGGAGCTGTTTTTT

len: 15
j_gene: TRBJ1-2
abundance: few
v_gene: TRBV9
d_gene: .
CDR3aa: CASSAIGVPHYGYTF
CDR3nt: TGTGCCAGCAGCGCCATCGGGGTCCCCCACTATGGCTACACCTTC

len: 14
j_gene: TRBJ2-7
abundance: .
v_gene: TRBV10-2
d_gene: TRBD2
CDR3aa: CASSSLGGGYEQYF
CDR3nt: TGCGCCAGCAGCTCTTTGGGGGGGGGTTACGAGCAGTACTTC

len: 18
j_gene: TRBJ2-3
abundance: .
v_gene: TRBV7-2
d_gene: TRBD2
CDR3aa: CASSLLRTSGDNTDTQYF
CDR3nt: TGTGCCAGCAGCTTACTGAGGACTAGCGGGGACAACACAGATACGCAGTATTTT

len: 13
j_gene: TRBJ1-2
abundance: .
v_gene: TRBV29-1
d_gene: .
CDR3aa: CSVHGDAVGGYTF
CDR3nt: TGCAGCGTCCACGGGGATGCAGTGGGTGGCTACACCTTC

len: 14
j_gene: TRBJ2-7
abundance: .
v_gene: TRBV2
d_gene: .
CDR3aa: CASSAGSLSYEQYF
CDR3nt: TGTGCCAGCAGTGCGGGGAGCCTCTCCTACGAGCAGTACTTC

len: 14
j_gene: TRBJ2-2
abundance: .
v_gene: TRBV5-1
d_gene: TRBD1
CDR3aa: CAGRQGPNTGELFF
CDR3nt: TGCGCCGGAAGACAGGGGCCAAACACCGGGGAGCTGTTTTTT

len: 13
j_gene: TRBJ1-5
abundance: .
v_gene: TRBV2
d_gene: .
CDR3aa: CASHRQDNQPQHF
CDR3nt: TGTGCCAGCCACAGACAGGACAATCAGCCCCAGCATTTT

len: 15
j_gene: TRBJ2-7
abundance: .
v_gene: TRBV5-4
d_gene: TRBD1
CDR3aa: CASSAGTGQDYEQYF
CDR3nt: TGTGCCAGCAGCGCCGGGACAGGGCAAGACTACGAGCAGTACTTC

len: 15
j_gene: TRBJ2-1
abundance: few
v_gene: TRBV19
d_gene: TRBD2
CDR3aa: CASREIAGVEEEQFF
CDR3nt: TGTGCCAGTAGGGAAATAGCGGGGGTAGAGGAGGAGCAGTTCTTC

len: 14
j_gene: TRBJ2-5
abundance: .
v_gene: TRBV30
d_gene: TRBD1
CDR3aa: CAWTGTGGEETQYF
CDR3nt: TGTGCCTGGACCGGGACAGGGGGCGAAGAGACCCAGTACTTC

len: 12
j_gene: TRBJ2-5
abundance: .
v_gene: TRBV7-9
d_gene: .
CDR3aa: CASSYLWETQYF
CDR3nt: TGTGCCAGCAGCTACCTATGGGAGACCCAGTACTTC

len: 11
j_gene: TRBJ2-7
abundance: .
v_gene: TRBV6-5
d_gene: .
CDR3aa: CASSSGSEQYF
CDR3nt: TGTGCCAGCAGTTCCGGGAGCGAGCAGTACTTC

len: 15
j_gene: TRBJ2-5
abundance: .
v_gene: TRBV6-1
d_gene: TRBD2
CDR3aa: CASSELAGGQETQYF
CDR3nt: TGTGCCAGCAGTGAACTAGCGGGGGGGCAAGAGACCCAGTACTTC